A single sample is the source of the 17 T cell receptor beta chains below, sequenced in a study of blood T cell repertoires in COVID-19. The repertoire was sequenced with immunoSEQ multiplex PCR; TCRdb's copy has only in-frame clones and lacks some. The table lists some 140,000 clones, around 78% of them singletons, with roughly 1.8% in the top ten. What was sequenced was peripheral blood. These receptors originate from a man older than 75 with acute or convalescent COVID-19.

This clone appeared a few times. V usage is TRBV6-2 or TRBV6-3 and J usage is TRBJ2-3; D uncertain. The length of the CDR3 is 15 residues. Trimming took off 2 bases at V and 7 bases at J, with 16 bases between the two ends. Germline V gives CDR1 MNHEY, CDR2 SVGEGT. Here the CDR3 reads CASSYGQANSNTQYF. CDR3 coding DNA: TGTGCCAGCAGTTACGGGCAGGCCAACAGTAATACGCAGTATTTT.

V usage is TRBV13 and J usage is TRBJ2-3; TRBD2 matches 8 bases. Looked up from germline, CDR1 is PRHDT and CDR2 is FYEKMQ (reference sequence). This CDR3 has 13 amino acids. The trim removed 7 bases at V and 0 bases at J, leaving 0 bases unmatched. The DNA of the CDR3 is TGTGCCAGCAAGCGGGGGAGCACAGATACGCAGTATTTT. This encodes CASKRGSTDTQYF.

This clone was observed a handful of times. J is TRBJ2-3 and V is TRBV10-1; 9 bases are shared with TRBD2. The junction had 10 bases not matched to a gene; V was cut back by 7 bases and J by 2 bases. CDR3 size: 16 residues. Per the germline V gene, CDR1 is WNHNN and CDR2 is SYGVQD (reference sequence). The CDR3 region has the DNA TGCGCCAGCATAGAGGTAGCGGGGGACCCCACAGATACGCAGTATTTT. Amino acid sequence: CASIEVAGDPTDTQYF.

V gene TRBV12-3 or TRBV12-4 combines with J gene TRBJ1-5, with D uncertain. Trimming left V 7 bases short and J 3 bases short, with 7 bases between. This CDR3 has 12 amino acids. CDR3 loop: CASTGLNQPQHF. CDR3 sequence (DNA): TGTGCCAGCACTGGGCTCAATCAGCCCCAGCATTTT.

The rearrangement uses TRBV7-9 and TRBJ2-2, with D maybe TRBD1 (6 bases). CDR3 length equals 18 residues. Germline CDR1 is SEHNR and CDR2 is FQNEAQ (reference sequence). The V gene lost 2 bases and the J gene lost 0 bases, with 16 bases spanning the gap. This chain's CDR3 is CASSLPQRQVSNTGELFF. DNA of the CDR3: TGTGCCAGCAGCTTACCTCAGAGACAGGTCTCGAACACCGGGGAGCTGTTTTTT.

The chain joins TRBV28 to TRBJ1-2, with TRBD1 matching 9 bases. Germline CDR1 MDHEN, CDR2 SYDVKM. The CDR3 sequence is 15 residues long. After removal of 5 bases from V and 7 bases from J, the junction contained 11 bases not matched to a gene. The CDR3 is CASSPQFRGQGGYTF. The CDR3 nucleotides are TGTGCCAGCAGTCCGCAGTTTCGGGGACAGGGTGGCTACACCTTC.

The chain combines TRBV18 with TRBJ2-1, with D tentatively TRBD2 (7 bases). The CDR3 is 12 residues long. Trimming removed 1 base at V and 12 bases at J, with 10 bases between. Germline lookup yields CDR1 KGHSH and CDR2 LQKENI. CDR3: CASSPQGGWQFF. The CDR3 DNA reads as TGTGCCAGCTCACCACAGGGGGGGTGGCAGTTCTTC.

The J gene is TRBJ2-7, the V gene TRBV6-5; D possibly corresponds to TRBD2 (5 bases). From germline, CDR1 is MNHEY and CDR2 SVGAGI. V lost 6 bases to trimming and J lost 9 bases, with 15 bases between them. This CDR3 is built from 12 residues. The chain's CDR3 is CASSSPEGGQYV. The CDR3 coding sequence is TGTGCCAGCAGCTCCCCCGAGGGTGGGCAGTACGTC.

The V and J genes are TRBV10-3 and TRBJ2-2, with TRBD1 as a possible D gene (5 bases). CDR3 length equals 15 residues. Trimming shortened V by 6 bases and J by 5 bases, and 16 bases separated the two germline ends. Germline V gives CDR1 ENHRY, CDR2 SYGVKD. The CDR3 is CAIRGGADGTGELFF. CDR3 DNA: TGTGCCATCAGAGGTGGGGCGGATGGGACCGGGGAGCTGTTTTTT.

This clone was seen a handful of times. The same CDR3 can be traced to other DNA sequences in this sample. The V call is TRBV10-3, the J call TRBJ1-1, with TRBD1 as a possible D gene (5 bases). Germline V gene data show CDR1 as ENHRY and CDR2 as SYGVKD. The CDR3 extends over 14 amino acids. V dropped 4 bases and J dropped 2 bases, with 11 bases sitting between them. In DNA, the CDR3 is TGTGCCATCAGTGGCGCCGGGGGAAACACTGAAGCTTTCTTT. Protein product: CAISGAGGNTEAFF.

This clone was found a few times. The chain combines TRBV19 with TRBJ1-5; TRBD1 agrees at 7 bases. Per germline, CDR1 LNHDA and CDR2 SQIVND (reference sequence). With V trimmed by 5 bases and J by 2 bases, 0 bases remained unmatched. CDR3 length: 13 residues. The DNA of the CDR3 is TGTGCCAGTAGTGACAGGGGCAATCAGCCCCAGCATTTT. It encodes CASSDRGNQPQHF.

The CDR3 spells CASSYSAGQETQYF. The DNA of the CDR3 is TGTGCCAGCAGTTACTCTGCAGGCCAAGAGACCCAGTACTTC. The chain recombines TRBV6-2 or TRBV6-3 with TRBJ2-5; D remains ambiguous. Germline V gives CDR1 MNHEY, CDR2 SVGEGT. The CDR3 totals 14 residues. V gave up 0 bases and J gave up 1 base, with 6 bases separating them.

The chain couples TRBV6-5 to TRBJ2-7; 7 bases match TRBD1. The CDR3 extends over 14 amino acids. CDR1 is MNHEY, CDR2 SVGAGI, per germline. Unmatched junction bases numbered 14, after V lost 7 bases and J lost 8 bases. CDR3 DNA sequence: TGTGCCAGCACTCGGACAGGCAACCAGGGGAAGCAGTACTTC. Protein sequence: CASTRTGNQGKQYF.

This CDR3 reads CASSYFPGGAQTQYF. The DNA for the CDR3 is TGTGCCAGCAGTTACTTTCCAGGGGGCGCGCAGACCCAGTACTTC. The chain uses TRBV6-5 and TRBJ2-5, with 8 bases lining up with TRBD1. Germline trimming cut 1 base from V and 6 bases from J; bases unmatched to any gene: 7. CDR1 is MNHEY and CDR2 is SVGAGI in the germline V gene. The CDR3 extends over 15 amino acids.

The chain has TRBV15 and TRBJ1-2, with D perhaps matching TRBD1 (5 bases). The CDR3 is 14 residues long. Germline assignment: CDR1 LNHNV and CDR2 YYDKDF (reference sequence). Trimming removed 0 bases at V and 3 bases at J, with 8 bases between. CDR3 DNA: TGTGCCACCAGCAGAGATTGGGGGGACTATGGCTACACCTTC. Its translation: CATSRDWGDYGYTF.

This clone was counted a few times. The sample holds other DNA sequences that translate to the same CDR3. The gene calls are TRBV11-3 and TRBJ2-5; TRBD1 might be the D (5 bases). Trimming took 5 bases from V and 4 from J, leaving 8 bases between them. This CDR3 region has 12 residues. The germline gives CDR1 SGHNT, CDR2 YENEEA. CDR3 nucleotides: TGTGCCAGCAGCCGCCAGGGAGAGACCCAGTACTTC. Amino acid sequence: CASSRQGETQYF.

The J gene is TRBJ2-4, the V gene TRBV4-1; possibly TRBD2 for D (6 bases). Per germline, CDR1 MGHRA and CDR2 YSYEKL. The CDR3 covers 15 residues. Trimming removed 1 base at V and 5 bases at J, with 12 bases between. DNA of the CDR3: TGCGCCAGCAGCCAAGGCGGGGCCCTTCAAAACATTCAGTACTTC. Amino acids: CASSQGGALQNIQYF.